These 25 T cell receptor beta chains share one sample of origin, sequenced in a study of a mutant IDH1 vaccine in newly diagnosed glioma. Their cognate antigens are unknown. Assay used: immunoSEQ multiplex PCR; TCRdb lists only in-frame clones, some missing. The data show some 51,000 clones, approximately 78% seen once. Regarding time point: week 5, during vaccination. The vaccine gave 300 ug of a 20-mer mutant IDH1 peptide subcutaneously per dose. The sequenced sample was PBMCs, obtained from a glioma patient whose treatment included an IDH1 peptide vaccine. These TCRs come from a woman aged 40-49 years with glioma.

The CDR3 loop is CASSEANPPKQYF. The CDR3 DNA reads TGTGCCAGCAGTGAAGCGAATCCCCCCAAGCAGTACTTC. V is TRBV6-1 and J is TRBJ2-7; D not resolved. There are 13 residues in the CDR3. From germline, CDR1 is MNHNS and CDR2 SASEGT. Trimming removed 0 bases from V and 8 bases from J, with 11 bases in between.

J is TRBJ1-2 and V is TRBV9; TRBD1 agrees at 8 bases. CDR3 length: 15 amino acids. The J segment lost 8 bases and the V segment lost 0 bases, leaving 9 bases of the junction unmatched. CDR1 is SGDLS, CDR2 YYNGEE, per germline. CDR3 loop: CASSVVSQGALGYTF. For the CDR3, the DNA is TGTGCCAGCAGCGTAGTGAGTCAGGGGGCGCTGGGCTACACCTTC.

The chain is built from TRBV9 and TRBJ2-2; TRBD1 might be the D (6 bases). Germline CDR1 is SGDLS and CDR2 is YYNGEE. The V gene lost 4 bases and the J gene lost 4 bases, with 14 bases spanning the gap. This CDR3 is 15 amino acids long. The DNA of the CDR3 is TGTGCCAGCAGCAATCCCGGGACAACCACCGGGGAGCTGTTTTTT. Translated, it gives CASSNPGTTTGELFF.

This rearrangement joins TRBV10-3 to TRBJ1-1, with D hard to call. This CDR3 region has 13 residues. CDR1 is ENHRY, CDR2 SYGVKD, per germline. Trimming pared 3 bases from V and 4 bases from J, leaving 9 bases between. In DNA, the CDR3 is TGTGCCATCAGTGATGTGCCCGCCACTGAAGCTTTCTTT. This encodes CAISDVPATEAFF.

The chain links TRBV5-1 to TRBJ1-5; no clear D. The CDR3 contains 16 residues. Looked up from germline, CDR1 is SGHRS and CDR2 is YFSETQ. The ends were cut back, 2 bases at V and 3 bases at J, with 15 bases in the middle. The CDR3 sequence: CASSFGGRAFNQPQHF. As DNA, the CDR3 is TGCGCCAGCAGCTTCGGTGGGAGGGCCTTCAATCAGCCCCAGCATTTT. The complete variable domain, with remaining parts taken from reference TRBV5-1 and TRBJ1-5, reads KAGVTQTPRYLIKTRGQQVTLSCSPISGHRSVSWYQQTPGQGLQFLFEYFSETQRNKGNFPGRFSGRQFSNSRSEMNVSTLELGDSALYLCASSFGGRAFNQPQHFGDGTRLSIL.

This clone was counted only a few times. The chain uses TRBV9 and TRBJ2-2; 7 nucleotides match TRBD2. The CDR3 is made up of 15 amino acids. After removal of 3 bases from V and 7 bases from J, the junction contained 9 bases not matched to a gene. The V gene's germline CDR1 is SGDLS and CDR2 YYNGEE. CDR3 amino acids: CASSGRGLDGGELFF. CDR3 bases: TGTGCCAGCAGCGGACGTGGACTAGATGGCGGGGAGCTGTTTTTT.

This chain connects TRBV5-8 to TRBJ1-5, with 9 bases fitting TRBD1. Germline assignment: CDR1 SGHTS and CDR2 YDEGEE. V shed 0 bases and J 6 bases; nucleotides not matched to a gene: 7. The CDR3 sequence is 16 residues long. In nucleotides, the CDR3 is TGTGCCAGCAGCTTGGACTGGGACAGGGTTTCTCAGCCCCAGCATTTT. Amino acids: CASSLDWDRVSQPQHF.

This chain joins TRBV11-3 and TRBJ2-1; TRBD2 matches 8 bases. The germline V gene has CDR1 SGHNT and CDR2 YENEEA. The CDR3 is 15 amino acids. V lost 5 bases to trimming and J lost 9 bases; unmatched junction nucleotides: 12. The CDR3 spells CASSPLTGGQSEQFF. The CDR3 bases are TGTGCCAGCAGCCCTCTCACGGGGGGGCAGAGTGAGCAGTTCTTC.

The chain combines TRBV4-3 with TRBJ2-1; 8 nucleotides match TRBD2. The V gene end was trimmed by 0 bases and the J gene end by 3 bases; junction bases not matched to a gene: 7. In germline, CDR1 is LGHNA, CDR2 YSLEER. This CDR3 has 17 residues. The CDR3 region has the DNA TGCGCCAGCAGCCAAGAGTTAGCGGGGAGGCTCTACAATGAGCAGTTCTTC. Translated, it gives CASSQELAGRLYNEQFF.

The CDR3 bases are TGTGCCAGCAGCTTAGGACTAGCGGGGGGGTCTAGCACAGATACGCAGTATTTT. Its translation: CASSLGLAGGSSTDTQYF. V is TRBV5-4 and J is TRBJ2-3; 15 bases match TRBD2. Unmatched junction bases numbered 4, after V lost 2 bases and J lost 0 bases. CDR1 SGHNT and CDR2 YYREEE come from the germline V gene (reference sequence). The CDR3 totals 18 residues.

DNA for the CDR3: TGTGCCAGCAGCTTATCGGGGGCTAGGGAAAAACTGTTTTTT. It encodes CASSLSGAREKLFF. The chain uses TRBV7-6 and TRBJ1-4, with D possibly TRBD1 on 6 matching bases. In germline, CDR1 is SGHVS, CDR2 FNYEAQ. Between the trimmed V and J ends, which lost 2 bases and 8 bases, there was a span of 12 bases. The CDR3 has 14 residues.

This clone is classed as medium-sized. The V and J genes are TRBV2 and TRBJ2-2; 8 bases are shared with TRBD1. Germline CDR1 is SNHLY and CDR2 is FYNNEI. V trimming: 4 bases; J trimming: 6 bases; junction bases outside the gene matches: 7. The CDR3 totals 15 residues. In DNA, the CDR3 is TGTGCCAGCAGTGGAAGGACAGGGTACGCCGGGGAGCTGTTTTTT. Translating it yields CASSGRTGYAGELFF.

The chain employs TRBV28 and TRBJ2-5; possible D gene TRBD1, 6 bases. V lost 3 bases and J 1 base, leaving 12 bases between the germline ends. CDR3 length: 15 amino acids. Germline values: CDR1 MDHEN, CDR2 SYDVKM. CDR3 in DNA: TGTGCCAGCAGTTTTCTCAGGGGCGGCCAAGAGACCCAGTACTTC. Its translation is CASSFLRGGQETQYF.

The chain recombines TRBV6-5 with TRBJ2-7; D is possibly TRBD1 (5 bases). In germline, CDR1 is MNHEY, CDR2 SVGAGI. The CDR3 spans 16 residues. Between the trimmed V and J ends, which lost 0 bases and 1 base, there was a span of 13 bases. In DNA, the CDR3 is TGTGCCAGCAGTTACTCGATATCAGGGATATCCTACGAGCAGTACTTC. Translating it yields CASSYSISGISYEQYF.

The chain uses TRBV18 and TRBJ1-4; weak D call: TRBD1 (5 bases). Germline lookup yields CDR1 KGHSH and CDR2 LQKENI. V was pared by 3 bases and J by 6 bases, with 20 bases between. The CDR3 has 17 amino acids. CDR3 loop: CASSPQPGLRVDEKLFF. The CDR3 DNA reads as TGTGCCAGCTCACCTCAACCGGGACTGAGGGTAGATGAAAAACTGTTTTTT. Using reference TRBV18 and TRBJ1-4 for the parts outside the CDR3, the full variable domain is NAGVMQNPRHLVRRRGQEARLRCSPMKGHSHVYWYRQLPEEGLKFMVYLQKENIIDESGMPKERFSAEFPKEGPSILRIQQVVRGDSAAYFCASSPQPGLRVDEKLFFGSGTQLSVL.

V is TRBV5-4 and J is TRBJ1-2; D is unresolved. Germline loops: CDR1 SGHNT, CDR2 YYREEE (reference sequence). V was clipped by 0 bases and J by 5 bases, with 14 bases between them. The CDR3 contains 15 residues. This chain's CDR3 is CASSLGGNEVYGYTF. CDR3 sequence (DNA): TGTGCCAGCAGCTTGGGCGGGAATGAGGTTTATGGCTACACCTTC.

This clone showed up just once. The rearrangement joins TRBV27 to TRBJ1-1; D is uncertain. Germline V gene sequence: CDR1 MNHEY, CDR2 SMNVEV (reference sequence). The CDR3 contains 13 residues. Trimming cost V 3 bases and J 2 bases, with 7 bases left between them. In DNA, the CDR3 is TGTGCCAGCAGTTTTTACAGCAACACTGAAGCTTTCTTT. It is translated as CASSFYSNTEAFF.

In its sample, this clone was seen a few times. This chain joins TRBV5-1 and TRBJ1-5; no definite D call. V gave up 0 bases and J gave up 7 bases, with 8 bases separating them. This CDR3 comprises 13 residues. In germline, CDR1 is SGHRS, CDR2 YFSETQ. Here the CDR3 reads CASSLGAFQPQHF. DNA of the CDR3: TGCGCCAGCAGCTTGGGGGCGTTCCAGCCCCAGCATTTT. Using reference TRBV5-1 and TRBJ1-5 for the parts outside the CDR3, the full variable domain is KAGVTQTPRYLIKTRGQQVTLSCSPISGHRSVSWYQQTPGQGLQFLFEYFSETQRNKGNFPGRFSGRQFSNSRSEMNVSTLELGDSALYLCASSLGAFQPQHFGDGTRLSIL.

V usage is TRBV7-2 and J usage is TRBJ2-5; possible D gene TRBD1, 7 bases. Per germline, CDR1 SGHTA and CDR2 FQGNSA. V was clipped by 2 bases and J by 5 bases, with 15 bases between them. The CDR3 has 15 amino acids. CDR3 sequence reads: CASSLRGGGGETQYF. The CDR3 bases are TGTGCCAGCAGCTTAAGAGGAGGGGGCGGTGAGACCCAGTACTTC.

This clone has only a few counts. The CDR3 bases are TGTGCCAGCAACCTCCGGACTGGGAACACCGGGGAGCTGTTTTTT. Translation gives CASNLRTGNTGELFF. This chain joins TRBV2 and TRBJ2-2; a possible D gene is TRBD2 (5 bases). Germline V gives CDR1 SNHLY, CDR2 FYNNEI. The CDR3 loop spans 15 amino acids. V was clipped by 7 bases and J by 1 base, with 13 bases between them.

The chain combines TRBV19 with TRBJ1-5; D perhaps matches TRBD1 (5 bases). CDR1 is LNHDA, CDR2 SQIVND, per germline (reference sequence). V shed 3 bases and J shed 10 bases, with 10 bases lying between them. This CDR3 has 12 residues. The CDR3 loop is CASSMTQGPQHF. CDR3 DNA sequence: TGTGCCAGTAGTATGACCCAGGGCCCCCAGCATTTT.

This clone was seen a few times. The chain links TRBV19 to TRBJ2-3; the match to TRBD1 covers 7 bases. Losses at the gene ends were 3 bases for V and 2 bases for J; bases not matched to a gene: 5. Germline V gene sequence: CDR1 LNHDA, CDR2 SQIVND (reference sequence). The CDR3 consists of 15 residues. CDR3 region: CASSMEDRSTDTQYF. DNA of the CDR3: TGTGCCAGTAGTATGGAGGACAGGTCCACAGATACGCAGTATTTT.

The chain is built from TRBV2 and TRBJ1-6; 9 bases align to TRBD1. With V trimmed by 4 bases and J by 10 bases, 8 bases remained unmatched. This CDR3 is 15 amino acids long. Germline V gene data show CDR1 as SNHLY and CDR2 as FYNNEI. The CDR3 DNA sequence: TGTGCCAGCAGTGTTACAGGGGGCCTGATCTCACCCCTCCACTTT. It translates to CASSVTGGLISPLHF.

The V call is TRBV9, the J call TRBJ2-1, with D possibly TRBD1 on 5 matching bases. Germline lookup yields CDR1 SGDLS and CDR2 YYNGEE. Trimming shortened V by 6 bases and J by 15 bases, and 13 bases separated the two germline ends. The CDR3 totals 10 residues. The CDR3 nucleotides are TGTGCCAGCAAGGGGCGACCCCCGTTCTTC. Translating gives CASKGRPPFF.

The V call is TRBV7-9, the J call TRBJ1-6, with a possible D match to TRBD1 (6 bases). This CDR3 is 16 amino acids long. The germline gives CDR1 SEHNR, CDR2 FQNEAQ (reference sequence). V shed 1 base and J shed 7 bases, with 14 bases lying between them. The CDR3, as DNA: TGTGCCAGCAGCTTAGAGGCTACAGGGAAGAATTCACCCCTCCACTTT. It is translated as CASSLEATGKNSPLHF.